A single sample is the source of the 10 T cell receptor beta chains below, sequenced in a study of blood T cell repertoires in COVID-19. Produced via immunoSEQ multiplex PCR; TCRdb's table is partial and in-frame only. The sample has some 80,000 clones, approximately 82% seen once; the top ten hold 30% to 45%. The source material was peripheral blood. These receptors all stem from a woman in her 70s with acute or convalescent COVID-19.

This chain connects TRBV5-1 to TRBJ2-2; TRBD2 aligns across 9 bases. Germline CDR1 reads SGHRS; CDR2 reads YFSETQ. V shed 4 bases, J shed 6 bases, and the junction held 4 bases outside the gene matches. This CDR3 region has 14 residues. This CDR3 is CASSEGLAAGELFF. The CDR3 DNA follows: TGCGCCAGCAGCGAGGGACTAGCTGCCGGGGAGCTGTTTTTT.

The chain carries TRBV9 and TRBJ2-2, with 8 bases lining up with TRBD2. The CDR3 runs 16 residues. In germline, CDR1 is SGDLS, CDR2 YYNGEE. The J segment lost 0 bases and the V segment lost 4 bases, leaving 5 bases of the junction unmatched. CDR3 region: CASSSRAGANTGELFF. In DNA, the CDR3 is TGTGCCAGCAGCTCTAGAGCGGGGGCGAACACCGGGGAGCTGTTTTTT.

V and J are TRBV11-2 and TRBJ2-2, with 11 bases matching TRBD2. Germline V CDR1 and CDR2: SGHAT, FQNNGV. V lost 5 bases and J lost 4; bases outside the gene matches: 6. The CDR3 is 16 residues long. The CDR3 spells CASSLSGRARTGELFF. In DNA, the CDR3 is TGTGCCAGCAGCCTTAGCGGGAGGGCCCGCACCGGGGAGCTGTTTTTT.

The chain employs TRBV7-9 and TRBJ1-1; D perhaps matches TRBD1 (6 bases). CDR3 length: 13 amino acids. CDR1 SEHNR and CDR2 FQNEAQ come from the germline V gene (reference sequence). V lost 5 bases to trimming and J lost 3 bases, with 10 bases between them. For the CDR3, the DNA is TGTGCCAGCAGCCCCCCAGGGGACACTGAAGCTTTCTTT. Translation: CASSPPGDTEAFF. Using reference TRBV7-9 and TRBJ1-1 for the parts outside the CDR3, the full variable domain is DTGVSQNPRHKITKRGQNVTFRCDPISEHNRLYWYRQTLGQGPEFLTYFQNEAQLEKSRLLSDRFSAERPKGSFSTLEIQRTEQGDSAMYLCASSPPGDTEAFFGQGTRLTVV.

This clone was counted between two and nine times. The chain uses TRBV29-1 and TRBJ2-1, with 11 bases aligning to TRBD2. The CDR3 consists of 15 residues. Germline V lookup: CDR1 SQVTM, CDR2 ANQGSEA. V was clipped by 3 bases and J by 8 bases; unmatched bases: 9. The CDR3 DNA follows: TGCAGCGTTGAGGTTAGCGGGAGGGCCGATGATGAGCAGTTCTTC. Amino acids: CSVEVSGRADDEQFF.

CDR3 bases: TGTGCCAGCAGTATTCTAGCTTACGAGCAGTACTTC. Its translation: CASSILAYEQYF. The rearrangement joins TRBV12-3 or TRBV12-4 to TRBJ2-7; D perhaps matches TRBD2 (5 bases). This CDR3 has 12 residues. The germline V and J ends were trimmed by 5 bases and 4 bases, with 9 bases remaining between them.

The sample holds one count of this clone. The gene calls are TRBV30 and TRBJ2-2; D is perhaps TRBD1 (6 bases). The germline CDR1 and CDR2 sequences are GTSNPN and SVGIG (reference sequence). Trimming pared 3 bases from V and 2 bases from J, leaving 10 bases between. CDR3 size: 14 residues. CDR3 sequence reads: CAWRWTANTGELFF. The CDR3 DNA is TGTGCCTGGAGGTGGACAGCCAACACCGGGGAGCTGTTTTTT.

This clone was observed a handful of times. The chain joins TRBV19 to TRBJ2-1; D is unclear. This CDR3 has 13 amino acids. V was trimmed by 10 bases and J by 4 bases, leaving 14 bases between them. Looked up from germline, CDR1 is LNHDA and CDR2 is SQIVND (reference sequence). The CDR3 loop reads CATSPELYNEQFF. The CDR3 DNA is TGTGCCACCTCCCCCGAGCTTTACAATGAGCAGTTCTTC. Full variable domain (rest looked up from reference TRBV19 and TRBJ2-1): DGGITQSPKYLFRKEGQNVTLSCEQNLNHDAMYWYRQDPGQGLRLIYYSQIVNDFQKGDIAEGYSVSREKKESFPLTVTSAQKNPTAFYLCATSPELYNEQFFGPGTRLTVL.

As concerns this clone: Sequence at one end of the junction differs from germline and may be a read error. This chain links TRBV18 with TRBJ1-1; 7 nucleotides align to TRBD1. CDR3 length equals 13 residues. Germline V gene sequence: CDR1 KGHSH, CDR2 LQKENI. The CDR3 DNA reads as TGTGCCAGCTCACCATTCATCGAAGACAGGGCCGTCTTT. Residues: CASSPFIEDRAVF.

The genes are TRBV29-1 and TRBJ2-7; perhaps TRBD1 as D (6 bases). In germline, CDR1 is SQVTM, CDR2 ANQGSEA. This CDR3 spans 11 amino acids. V dropped 4 bases and J dropped 4 bases, with 8 bases sitting between them. CDR3 nucleotide sequence: TGCAGCGTTGCGACAGGTTACGAGCAGTACTTC. As protein: CSVATGYEQYF.